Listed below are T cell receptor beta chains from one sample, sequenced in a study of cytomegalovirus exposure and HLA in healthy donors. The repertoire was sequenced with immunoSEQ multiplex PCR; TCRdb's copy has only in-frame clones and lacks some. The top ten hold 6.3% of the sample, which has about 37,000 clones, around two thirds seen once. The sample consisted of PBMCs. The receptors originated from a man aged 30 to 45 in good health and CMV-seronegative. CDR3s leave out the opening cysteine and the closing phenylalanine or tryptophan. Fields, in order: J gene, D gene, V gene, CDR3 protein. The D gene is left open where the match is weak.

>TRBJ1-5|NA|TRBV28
ASHPGGNQPQH
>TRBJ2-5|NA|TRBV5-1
ASSSRDLDGQETQY
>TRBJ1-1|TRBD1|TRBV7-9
ASSSGTEMNTEAF
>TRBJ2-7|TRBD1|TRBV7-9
ASSLTGGTYEQY
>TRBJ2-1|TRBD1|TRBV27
ASSSSHGDRYNEQF
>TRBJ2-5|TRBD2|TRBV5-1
ASSLGGAGVQETQY
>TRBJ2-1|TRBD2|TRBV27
ASSPGLAGGNEQF
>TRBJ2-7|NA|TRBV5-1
ASSDSTYEQY
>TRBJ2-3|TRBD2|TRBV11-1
ASSLARRGGDTQY
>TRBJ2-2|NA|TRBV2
ASSVSLHPNTGELF
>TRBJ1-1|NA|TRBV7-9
ASSLGLGAF
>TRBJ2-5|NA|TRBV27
ASSILGSKETQY
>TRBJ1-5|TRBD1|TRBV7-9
ASSLGSTGDQPQH
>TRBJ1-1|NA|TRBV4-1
ASSQIQGSPEAF
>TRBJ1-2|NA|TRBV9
ASSVGNREIGYT
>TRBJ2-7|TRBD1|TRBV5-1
ASSLGSTGGNYEQY
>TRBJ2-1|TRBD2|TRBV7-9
ASSPSSGGYNEQF
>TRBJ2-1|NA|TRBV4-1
ASSQDGPGWF
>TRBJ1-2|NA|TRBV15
ATSRDLDDPYGYT
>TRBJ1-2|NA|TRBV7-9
SSRSGGYGYT
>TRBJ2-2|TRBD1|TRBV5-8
ASSSGTGDTGELF
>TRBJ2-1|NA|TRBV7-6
ASSLAPTGEGVDEQF
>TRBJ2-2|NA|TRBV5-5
ASSLGPGYGGELF
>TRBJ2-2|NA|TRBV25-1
ASSDPVYTGELF
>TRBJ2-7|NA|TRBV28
ASRDSGGYEQY
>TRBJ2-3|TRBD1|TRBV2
ASKRMEQGPQY
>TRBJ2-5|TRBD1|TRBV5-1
ASSERQGGETQY
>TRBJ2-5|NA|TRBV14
ASSQSTTLNQY
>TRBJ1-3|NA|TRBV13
ASSLSGAGMSEGRD
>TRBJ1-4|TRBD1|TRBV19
ASSLRPHGTVRATNEKLF
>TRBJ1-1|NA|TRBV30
AWRDSSVRTEAF
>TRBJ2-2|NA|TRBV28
ASSLEPGTFDGELF
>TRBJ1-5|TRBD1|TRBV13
ASSLGGTGGPQPQH
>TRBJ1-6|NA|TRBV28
ASSFAGFTNSPLH
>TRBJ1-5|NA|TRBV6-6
ASRRTQNSNQPQH
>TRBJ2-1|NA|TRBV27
ASSGGVRNEQF
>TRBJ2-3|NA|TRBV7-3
ASSPWAGMGDTQY
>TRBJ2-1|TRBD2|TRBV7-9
ASSRGWTSGNYNEQF
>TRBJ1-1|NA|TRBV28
ASRGDRVLSGGF
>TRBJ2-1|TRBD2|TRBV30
AWDTGTSGRAINEQF
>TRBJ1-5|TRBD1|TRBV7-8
ASSLTGQGGQPQH
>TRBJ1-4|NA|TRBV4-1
ASSQVALNEKLF
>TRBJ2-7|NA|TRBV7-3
ASSLAMQYEQY
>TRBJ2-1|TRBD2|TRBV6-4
ASSVASGSDEQF
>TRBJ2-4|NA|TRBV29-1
SVEGGDSQTKKNIQY
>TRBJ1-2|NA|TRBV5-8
ASSLPPDYGYT
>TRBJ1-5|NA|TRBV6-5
ASSKTPYQPQH
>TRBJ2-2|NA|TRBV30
ATPGTQNTGELF
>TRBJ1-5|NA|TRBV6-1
ASSEAQAGSYQPQH
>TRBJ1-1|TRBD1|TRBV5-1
ASRSTGMNTEAF
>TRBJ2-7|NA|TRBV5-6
ASSLKGGSYEQY
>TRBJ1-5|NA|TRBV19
ASSIGGSHQPQH
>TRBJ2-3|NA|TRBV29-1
SVETGSNGDTQY